Listed below are T cell receptor beta chains from one sample, sequenced in a study of radiotherapy plus CTLA-4 blockade in lung cancer. Repertoires were generated with immunoSEQ multiplex PCR, while TCRdb's copy carries only in-frame clones and drops some. This sample carries tens of thousands of clones, about four fifths of them seen once, and the ten largest clones take approximately 15%. Sequencing was performed on peripheral blood, taken from a patient treated with radiotherapy plus ipilimumab. The receptors come from a human donor with non-small cell lung cancer that progressed on radiotherapy plus ipilimumab. Both conserved end residues are trimmed from each CDR3. Expanded clones get a size class; other rows say once, few or many, or leave the size out.

V gene	clone size	J gene	CDR3 protein
TRBV28	NA	TRBJ2-1	ASSRTTYNEQF
TRBV7-9	NA	TRBJ1-4	ASSLDLDEKLF
TRBV19	NA	TRBJ1-1	ASSVAIANTEAF
TRBV19	NA	TRBJ1-2	ASNTGGSLVDYGYT
TRBV9	NA	TRBJ2-2	ASSSRTSGPSGELF
TRBV19	once	TRBJ2-3	ASSIYASGKTDTQY
TRBV4-2	once	TRBJ1-2	ASSQDVGQGGYGYT
TRBV25-1	NA	TRBJ2-7	ASRGGIAEEQY
TRBV10-1	once	TRBJ1-3	ASSDSPGNTIY
TRBV2	NA	TRBJ2-2	ASSERREYSRELF
TRBV28	NA	TRBJ2-7	ASSLGTSVPY
TRBV27	NA	TRBJ1-2	ASRPGASNGYT
TRBV4-1	NA	TRBJ1-6	ASSQELDRESPLH
TRBV6-6	NA	TRBJ1-1	ASSPSLGGRTEAF
TRBV12-5	NA	TRBJ2-1	ASGASVGSGSHEQF
TRBV5-4	NA	TRBJ2-5	ASSYRLAGRAQETQY
TRBV28	once	TRBJ2-1	ASRRSVNEQF
TRBV10-2	NA	TRBJ2-1	ASSEWVAGGREQF
TRBV19	NA	TRBJ1-3	ASTPTGFSGNTIY
TRBV6-6	NA	TRBJ2-6	ASSPLELSGANVLT
TRBV5-8	NA	TRBJ1-1	ASSPVSKVSGTEAF
TRBV29-1	NA	TRBJ2-1	SVGLALFSYNEQF
TRBV19	NA	TRBJ1-5	ASSPIRESNQPQH
TRBV7-2	NA	TRBJ2-1	ASSLDRSGVSSYNEQF